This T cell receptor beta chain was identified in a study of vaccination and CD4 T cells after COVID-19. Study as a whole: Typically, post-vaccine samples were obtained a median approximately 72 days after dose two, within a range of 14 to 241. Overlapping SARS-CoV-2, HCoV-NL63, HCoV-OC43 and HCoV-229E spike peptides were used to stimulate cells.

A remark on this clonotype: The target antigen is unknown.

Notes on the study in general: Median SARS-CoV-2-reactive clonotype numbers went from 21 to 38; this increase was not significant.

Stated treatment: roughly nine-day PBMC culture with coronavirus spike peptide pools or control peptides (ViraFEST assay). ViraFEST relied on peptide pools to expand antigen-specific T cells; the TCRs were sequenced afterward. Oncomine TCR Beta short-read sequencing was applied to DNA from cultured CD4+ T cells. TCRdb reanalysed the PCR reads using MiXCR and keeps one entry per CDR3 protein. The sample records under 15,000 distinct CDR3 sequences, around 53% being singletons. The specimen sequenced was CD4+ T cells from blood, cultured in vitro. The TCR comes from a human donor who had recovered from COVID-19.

The CDR3 coding sequence is TGTGCCAGCAGCCGGACTAGCGGGGGTGGGTCCACCGGGGAGCTGTTTTTT. It is translated as CASSRTSGGGSTGELFF. The chain carries TRBV7-3 and TRBJ2-2; 13 bases match TRBD2. V shed 5 bases, J shed 4 bases, and the junction held 7 bases outside the gene matches. CDR3 size: 17 residues. Looked up from germline, CDR1 is SGHTA and CDR2 is FQGTGA.